This T cell receptor (beta chain) emerged from a study of blood T cell repertoires in COVID-19. As for the study in general: PBMCs, B-cell-depleted T cells, or T cells were the source of the cDNA or gDNA that made up the material.

Germline assignment: CDR1 SNHLY and CDR2 FYNNEI. V was cut by 5 bases and J by 0 bases, with 7 bases left in between. This CDR3 is built from 14 residues. Sequencing used immunoSEQ multiplex PCR; TCRdb keeps in-frame clones, though not all of them. The top ten hold around 6.5% of the sample, which has some 97,000 clones, approximately 86% seen once. This clonotype originated in a woman in her sixties or seventies with acute or convalescent COVID-19. Sequences were obtained from peripheral blood. The rearrangement links TRBV2 to TRBJ1-4; D is unresolved. The CDR3 protein is CASSPPSTNEKLFF. The CDR3 nucleotides read TGTGCCAGCAGTCCCCCCTCAACTAATGAAAAACTGTTTTTT.